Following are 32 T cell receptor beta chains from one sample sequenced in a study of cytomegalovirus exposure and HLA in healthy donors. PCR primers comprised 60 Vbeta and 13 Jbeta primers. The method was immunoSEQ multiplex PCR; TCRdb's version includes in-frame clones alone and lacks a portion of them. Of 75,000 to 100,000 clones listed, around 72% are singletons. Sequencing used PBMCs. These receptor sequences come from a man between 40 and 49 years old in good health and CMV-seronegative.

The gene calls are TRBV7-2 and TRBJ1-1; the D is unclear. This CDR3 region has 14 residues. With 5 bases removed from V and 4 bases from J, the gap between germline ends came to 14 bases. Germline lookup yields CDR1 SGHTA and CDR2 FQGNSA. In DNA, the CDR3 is TGTGCCAGCAGCCTAGTTTATCGGGGCACTGAAGCTTTCTTT. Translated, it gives CASSLVYRGTEAFF. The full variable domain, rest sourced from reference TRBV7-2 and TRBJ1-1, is GAGVSQSPSNKVTEKGKDVELRCDPISGHTALYWYRQSLGQGLEFLIYFQGNSAPDKSGLPSDRFSAERTGGSVSTLTIQRTQQEDSAVYLCASSLVYRGTEAFFGQGTRLTVV.

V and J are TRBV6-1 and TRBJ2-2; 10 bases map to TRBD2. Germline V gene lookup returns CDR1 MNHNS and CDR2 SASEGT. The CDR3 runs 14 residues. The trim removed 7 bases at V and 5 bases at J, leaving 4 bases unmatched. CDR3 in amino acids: CASKGLAATGELFF. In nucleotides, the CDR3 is TGTGCCAGCAAAGGACTAGCGGCAACCGGGGAGCTGTTTTTT.

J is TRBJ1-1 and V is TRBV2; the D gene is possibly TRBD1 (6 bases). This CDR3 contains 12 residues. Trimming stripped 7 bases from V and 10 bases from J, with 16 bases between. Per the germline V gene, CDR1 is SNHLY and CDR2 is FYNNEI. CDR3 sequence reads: CASMRGGLRAFF. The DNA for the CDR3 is TGTGCCAGCATGAGGGGGGGTCTACGAGCTTTCTTT.

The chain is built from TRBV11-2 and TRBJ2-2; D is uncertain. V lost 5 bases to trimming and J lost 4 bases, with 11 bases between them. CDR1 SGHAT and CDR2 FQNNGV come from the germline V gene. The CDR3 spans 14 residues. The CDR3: CASSRSILTGELFF. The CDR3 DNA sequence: TGTGCCAGCAGCCGGTCAATTCTCACCGGGGAGCTGTTTTTT.

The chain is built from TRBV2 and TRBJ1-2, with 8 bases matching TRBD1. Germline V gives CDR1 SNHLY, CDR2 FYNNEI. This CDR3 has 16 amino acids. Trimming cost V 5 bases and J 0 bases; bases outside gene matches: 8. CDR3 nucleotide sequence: TGTGCCAGCAGTTTCCAGGGACAGGAAGCTAACTATGGCTACACCTTC. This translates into CASSFQGQEANYGYTF.

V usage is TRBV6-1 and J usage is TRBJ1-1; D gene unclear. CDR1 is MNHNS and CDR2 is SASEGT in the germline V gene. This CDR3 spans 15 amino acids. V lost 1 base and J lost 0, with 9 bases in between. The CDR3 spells CASSEGYGMNTEAFF. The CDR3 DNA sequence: TGTGCCAGCAGTGAAGGGTACGGGATGAACACTGAAGCTTTCTTT.

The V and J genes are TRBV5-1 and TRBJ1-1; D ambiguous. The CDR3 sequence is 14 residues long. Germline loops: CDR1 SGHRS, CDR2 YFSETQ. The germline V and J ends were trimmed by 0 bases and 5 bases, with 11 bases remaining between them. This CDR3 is CASSLGSWKTEAFF. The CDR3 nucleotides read TGCGCCAGCAGCTTGGGGAGCTGGAAAACTGAAGCTTTCTTT.

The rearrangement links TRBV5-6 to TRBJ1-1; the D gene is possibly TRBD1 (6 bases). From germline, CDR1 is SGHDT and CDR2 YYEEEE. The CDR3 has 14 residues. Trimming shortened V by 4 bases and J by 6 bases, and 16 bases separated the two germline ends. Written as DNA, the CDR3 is TGTGCCAGCAGCCGTAGGGACAAAATCCCTGAAGCTTTCTTT. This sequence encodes CASSRRDKIPEAFF.

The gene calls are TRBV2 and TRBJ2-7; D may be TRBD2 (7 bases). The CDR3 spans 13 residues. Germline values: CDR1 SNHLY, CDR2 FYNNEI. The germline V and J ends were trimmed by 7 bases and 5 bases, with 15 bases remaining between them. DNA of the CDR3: TGTGCCAGCAAGGGGGGGAGGGTCGACGAGCAGTACTTC. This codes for CASKGGRVDEQYF.

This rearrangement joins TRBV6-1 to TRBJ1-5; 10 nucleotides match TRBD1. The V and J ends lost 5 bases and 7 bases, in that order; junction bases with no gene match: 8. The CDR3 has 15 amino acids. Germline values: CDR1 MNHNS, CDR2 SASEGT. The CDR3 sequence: CASSIRTGGGQPQHF. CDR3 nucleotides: TGTGCCAGCAGTATCCGGACAGGGGGTGGACAGCCCCAGCATTTT.

The CDR3 spells CAISAQGALHEQYF. The CDR3 DNA sequence: TGTGCCATCAGTGCACAGGGGGCACTTCACGAGCAGTACTTC. The rearrangement links TRBV10-3 to TRBJ2-7; TRBD1 aligns across 9 bases. Germline CDR1 and CDR2: ENHRY and SYGVKD. The J segment lost 5 bases and the V segment lost 4 bases, leaving 6 bases of the junction unmatched. The CDR3 totals 14 residues.

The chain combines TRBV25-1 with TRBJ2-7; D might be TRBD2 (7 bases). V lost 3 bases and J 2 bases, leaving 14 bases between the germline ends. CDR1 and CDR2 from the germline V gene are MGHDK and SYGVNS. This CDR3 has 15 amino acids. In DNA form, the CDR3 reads TGTGCCAGCAGTGATGGCCGGGGGGCGGCCTACGAGCAGTACTTC. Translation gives CASSDGRGAAYEQYF.

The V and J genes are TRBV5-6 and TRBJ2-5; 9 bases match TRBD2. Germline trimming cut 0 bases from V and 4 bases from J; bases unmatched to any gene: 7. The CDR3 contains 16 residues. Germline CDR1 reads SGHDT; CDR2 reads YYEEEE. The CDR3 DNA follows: TGTGCCAGCAGCTTGGATGTGGCGGGGGGGCCAGAGACCCAGTACTTC. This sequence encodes CASSLDVAGGPETQYF.

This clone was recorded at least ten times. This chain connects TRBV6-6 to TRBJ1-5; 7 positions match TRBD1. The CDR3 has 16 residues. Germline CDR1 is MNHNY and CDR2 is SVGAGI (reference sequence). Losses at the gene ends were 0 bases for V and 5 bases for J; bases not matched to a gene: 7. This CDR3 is CASSYSTGLKDQPQHF. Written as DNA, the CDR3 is TGTGCCAGCAGTTACTCGACAGGGCTGAAAGATCAGCCCCAGCATTTT.

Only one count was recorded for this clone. CDR3 in DNA: TGTGCCAGCCGACAGGGGGTTAAAAACCGGAAGGAAAAACTGTTTTTT. It is translated as CASRQGVKNRKEKLFF. The V gene is TRBV27, the J gene TRBJ1-4, with 9 bases that match TRBD1. Per germline, CDR1 MNHEY and CDR2 SMNVEV (reference sequence). This CDR3 region has 16 residues. J was trimmed by 8 bases and V by 8 bases; bases with no gene match: 15.

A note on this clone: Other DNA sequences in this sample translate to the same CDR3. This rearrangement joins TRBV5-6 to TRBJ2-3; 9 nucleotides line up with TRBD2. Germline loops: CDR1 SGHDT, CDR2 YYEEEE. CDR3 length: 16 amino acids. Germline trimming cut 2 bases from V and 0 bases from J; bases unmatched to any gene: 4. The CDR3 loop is CASSFLSGGSTDTQYF. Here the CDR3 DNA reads TGTGCCAGCAGCTTCCTCAGCGGGGGGAGCACAGATACGCAGTATTTT.

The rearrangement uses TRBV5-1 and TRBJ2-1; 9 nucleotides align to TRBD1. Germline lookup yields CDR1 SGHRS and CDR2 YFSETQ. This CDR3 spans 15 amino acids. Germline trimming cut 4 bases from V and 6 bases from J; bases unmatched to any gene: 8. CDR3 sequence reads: CASSLAGTGLNEQFF. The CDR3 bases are TGCGCCAGCAGCCTGGCCGGGACAGGGCTCAATGAGCAGTTCTTC.

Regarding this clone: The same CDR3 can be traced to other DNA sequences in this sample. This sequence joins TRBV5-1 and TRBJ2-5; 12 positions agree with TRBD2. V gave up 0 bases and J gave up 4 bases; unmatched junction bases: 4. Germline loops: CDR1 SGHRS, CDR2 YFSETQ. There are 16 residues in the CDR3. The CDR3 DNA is TGCGCCAGCAGCTTGGGGCTAGCGGGGGGGAGAGAGACCCAGTACTTC. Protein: CASSLGLAGGRETQYF.

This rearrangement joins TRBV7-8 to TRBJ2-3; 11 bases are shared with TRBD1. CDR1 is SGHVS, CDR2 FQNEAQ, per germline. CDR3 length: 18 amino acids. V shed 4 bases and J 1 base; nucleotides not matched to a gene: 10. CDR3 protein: CASSSTGTGGRGTDTQYF. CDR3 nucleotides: TGTGCCAGCAGCTCCACCGGGACAGGGGGTAGGGGCACAGATACGCAGTATTTT.

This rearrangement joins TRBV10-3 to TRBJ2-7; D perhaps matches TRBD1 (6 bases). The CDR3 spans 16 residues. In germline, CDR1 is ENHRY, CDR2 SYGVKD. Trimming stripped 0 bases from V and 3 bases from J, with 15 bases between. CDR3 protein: CAISESTPRGSYEQYF. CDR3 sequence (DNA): TGTGCCATCAGTGAGTCGACTCCCAGGGGTAGCTACGAGCAGTACTTC.

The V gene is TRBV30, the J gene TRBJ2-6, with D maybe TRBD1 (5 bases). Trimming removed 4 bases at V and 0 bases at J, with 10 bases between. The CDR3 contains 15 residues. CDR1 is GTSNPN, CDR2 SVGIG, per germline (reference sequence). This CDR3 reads CAWNGARSGANVLTF. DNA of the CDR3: TGTGCCTGGAATGGGGCGCGCTCTGGGGCCAACGTCCTGACTTTC. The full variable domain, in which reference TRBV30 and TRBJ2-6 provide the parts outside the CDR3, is SQTIHQWPATLVQPVGSPLSLECTVEGTSNPNLYWYRQAAGRGLQLLFYSVGIGQISSEVPQNLSASRPQDRQFILSSKKLLLSDSGFYLCAWNGARSGANVLTFGAGSRLTVL.

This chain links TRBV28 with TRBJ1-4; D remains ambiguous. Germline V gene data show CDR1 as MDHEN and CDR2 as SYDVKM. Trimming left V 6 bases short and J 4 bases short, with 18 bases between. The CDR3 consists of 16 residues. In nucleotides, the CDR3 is TGTGCCAGCAGACAAACGACTGGGAGGGATAATGAAAAACTGTTTTTT. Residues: CASRQTTGRDNEKLFF.

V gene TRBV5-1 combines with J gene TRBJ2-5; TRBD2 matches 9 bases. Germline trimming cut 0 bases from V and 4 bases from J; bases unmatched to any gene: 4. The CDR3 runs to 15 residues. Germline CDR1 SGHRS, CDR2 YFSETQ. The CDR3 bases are TGCGCCAGCAGCTTGGTGGGTAGCGGGGGAGAGACCCAGTACTTC. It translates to CASSLVGSGGETQYF.

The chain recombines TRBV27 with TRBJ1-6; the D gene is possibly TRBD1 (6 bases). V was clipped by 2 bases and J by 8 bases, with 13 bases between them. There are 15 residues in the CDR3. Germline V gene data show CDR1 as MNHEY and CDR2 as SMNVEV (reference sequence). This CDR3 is CASSLLQGRDSPLHF. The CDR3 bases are TGTGCCAGCAGTTTACTTCAGGGGAGGGATTCACCCCTCCACTTT.

The DNA for the CDR3 is TGTGCCACCAGCAGAGATCTTGGAGTAATGGGGCAGTTCTTC. This encodes CATSRDLGVMGQFF. V is TRBV15 and J is TRBJ2-1; D remains unclear. Trimming left V 0 bases short and J 12 bases short, with 15 bases between. The germline V gene has CDR1 LNHNV and CDR2 YYDKDF (reference sequence). The CDR3 consists of 14 residues.

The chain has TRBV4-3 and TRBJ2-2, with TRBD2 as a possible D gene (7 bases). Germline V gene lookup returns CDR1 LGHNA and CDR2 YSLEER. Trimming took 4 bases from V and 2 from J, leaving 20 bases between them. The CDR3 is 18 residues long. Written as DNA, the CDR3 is TGCGCCAGCAGCCTGCTAAACATGGGGGGGCTCAACACCGGGGAGCTGTTTTTT. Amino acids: CASSLLNMGGLNTGELFF.

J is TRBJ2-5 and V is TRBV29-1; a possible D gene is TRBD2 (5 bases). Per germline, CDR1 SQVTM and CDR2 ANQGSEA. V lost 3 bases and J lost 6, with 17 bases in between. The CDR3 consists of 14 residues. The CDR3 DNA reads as TGCAGCGTTGACCCCCCTCGACCCGGGAAGACCCAGTACTTC. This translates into CSVDPPRPGKTQYF.

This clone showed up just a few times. The CDR3 here is CASSVGQGAAQYEQYF. The CDR3 DNA sequence: TGTGCCAGCAGCGTGGGACAGGGGGCGGCTCAATACGAGCAGTACTTC. The chain combines TRBV5-5 with TRBJ2-7, with TRBD1 matching 12 bases. This CDR3 comprises 16 residues. CDR1 is SGHKS, CDR2 YYEKEE, per germline (reference sequence). The V and J ends lost 4 bases and 4 bases, in that order; junction bases with no gene match: 9.

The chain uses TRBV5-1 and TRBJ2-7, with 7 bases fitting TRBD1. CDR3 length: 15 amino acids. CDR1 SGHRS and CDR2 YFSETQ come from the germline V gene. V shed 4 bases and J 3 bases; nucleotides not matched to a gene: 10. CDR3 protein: CASSPRGQVVYEQYF. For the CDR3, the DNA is TGCGCCAGCAGCCCTCGTGGACAGGTCGTCTACGAGCAGTACTTC.

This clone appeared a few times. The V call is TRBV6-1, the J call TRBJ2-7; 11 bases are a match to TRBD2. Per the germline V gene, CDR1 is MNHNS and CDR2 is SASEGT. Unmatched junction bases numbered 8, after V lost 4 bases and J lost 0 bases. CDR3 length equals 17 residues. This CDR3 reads CASSVQAGTSGSYEQYF. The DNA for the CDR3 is TGTGCCAGCAGTGTCCAGGCCGGGACTAGCGGCTCCTACGAGCAGTACTTC.

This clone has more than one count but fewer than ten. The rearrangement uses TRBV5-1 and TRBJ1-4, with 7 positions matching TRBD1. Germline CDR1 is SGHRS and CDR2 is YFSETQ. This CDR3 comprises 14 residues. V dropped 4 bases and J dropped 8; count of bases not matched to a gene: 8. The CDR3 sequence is CASSTRGSVEKLFF. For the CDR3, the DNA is TGCGCCAGCAGCACCAGGGGGAGTGTGGAAAAACTGTTTTTT.

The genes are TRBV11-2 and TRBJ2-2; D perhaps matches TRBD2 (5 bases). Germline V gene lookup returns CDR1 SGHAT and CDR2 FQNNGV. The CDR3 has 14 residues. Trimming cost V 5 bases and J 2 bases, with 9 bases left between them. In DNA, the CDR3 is TGTGCCAGCAGCCCCGACTACAACACCGGGGAGCTGTTTTTT. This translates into CASSPDYNTGELFF.